This TCR beta chain was captured in a study of blood T cell repertoires in COVID-19. On the study more broadly: Spain, Italy and the United States supplied samples that represented acute and convalescent COVID-19. T cells, B-cell-depleted T cells, or PBMCs supplied cDNA or gDNA.

V lost 3 bases, J lost 4 bases, and 2 bases stayed unmatched. The CDR3 runs 14 residues. CDR1 is SQVTM and CDR2 is ANQGSEA in the germline V gene. As processed by the authors: Estimation of nucleated cell counts relied on the amplification of reference gene primers. The method was immunoSEQ multiplex PCR; TCRdb's version includes in-frame clones alone and lacks a portion of them. V and J calls and clone size follow that table, whereas D and trimming were derived from the DNA. The sample lists under 200,000 clones, around nine tenths occurring once. This chain joins TRBV29-1 and TRBJ2-1; TRBD2 agrees at 11 bases. What was sequenced was peripheral blood. This TCR was sampled from a man aged 35-49 years with active or convalescent COVID-19. CDR3 bases: TGCAGCGTTGAGGGACTAGCGGATTACAATGAGCAGTTCTTC. The encoded protein is CSVEGLADYNEQFF.